This record looks at one T cell receptor (beta chain) sequence and its context. The source of the sample is a study of blood T cell repertoires in COVID-19. Study background: Sites across the United States, Italy and Spain contributed samples from acute and convalescent COVID-19. The cDNA or gDNA used as material had been derived from T cells, B-cell-depleted T cells, or PBMCs.

The V gene lost 5 bases and the J gene lost 8 bases, with 10 bases spanning the gap. There are 12 residues in the CDR3. CDR1 LNHDA and CDR2 SQIVND come from the germline V gene (reference sequence). As originally analysed: How many nucleated cells were present was estimated from reference gene primer amplification. Using immunoSEQ multiplex PCR, the repertoire was profiled, and TCRdb retains in-frame clones only, with some absent. That table furnishes V, J and clone size, whereas the DNA furnished D and trimming. Found here are approximately 250,000 clones, around 84% of them singletons; the top ten hold less than 2%.

Specimen: peripheral blood. This receptor was identified in a woman aged 40 to 50 who had recovered from COVID-19. V gene TRBV19 combines with J gene TRBJ2-4, with D maybe TRBD2 (7 bases). Here the CDR3 reads CASSGGGDIQYF. The CDR3 region has the DNA TGTGCCAGTAGTGGGGGGGGCGACATTCAGTACTTC.